This T cell receptor beta chain was captured in a study of blood T cells in healthy people across ages. This clonotype was recorded many times. CDR3 length equals 16 residues. V was trimmed by 1 base and J by 7 bases, leaving 21 bases between them. Germline CDR1 reads SGHRS; CDR2 reads YFSETQ. Primed by a sample-barcoded 5' primer and a J-beta primer mix, a second PCR proceeded for about 7 to 11 cycles. TCRdb redid the calling of the 5' RACE reads with MiXCR, one entry per CDR3 protein. The sample records roughly 1,700,000 distinct CDR3 sequences, 28% being singletons. Sequenced: blood. This chain joins TRBV5-1 and TRBJ2-7; a weak D match, TRBD2 (5 bases). The receptor's source is a woman aged 30 to 39 in good health. CDR3 nucleotide sequence: TGCGCCAGCAGCTTGTCGCGGCAGTTATCGACGGGGGAGCAGTACTTC. It is translated as CASSLSRQLSTGEQYF.